The source of this T cell receptor (beta chain) is a study of blood T cells in healthy people across ages. On the study more broadly: Template switching captured about one barcoded beta molecule per two T cells.

J lost 8 bases, V lost 5 bases, and 7 bases had no gene match. Germline loops: CDR1 MNHNY, CDR2 SVGAGI (reference sequence). The CDR3 length is 14 residues. Peripheral blood was drawn, approximately 9.7 milliliters per donor. Each sample had at least 7 million PBMCs isolated. With a J-beta primer mix and a sample-barcoded 5' primer, a second PCR ran about 7 to 12 cycles. Each cDNA molecule, via a template-switch adaptor with 12 random nucleotides, was tagged. TCRdb fed the 5' RACE reads into MiXCR, producing one record per CDR3 protein. The sample holds about 780,000 distinct CDR3 sequences, 46% seen once.

The rearrangement joins TRBV6-6 to TRBJ1-4; 8 nucleotides line up with TRBD1. The clonotype comes from a man at least 80 years old in good health. Material: blood. The CDR3 reads CASSRQGQWEKLFF. Written as DNA, the CDR3 is TGTGCCAGCAGTAGACAGGGGCAATGGGAAAAACTGTTTTTT.